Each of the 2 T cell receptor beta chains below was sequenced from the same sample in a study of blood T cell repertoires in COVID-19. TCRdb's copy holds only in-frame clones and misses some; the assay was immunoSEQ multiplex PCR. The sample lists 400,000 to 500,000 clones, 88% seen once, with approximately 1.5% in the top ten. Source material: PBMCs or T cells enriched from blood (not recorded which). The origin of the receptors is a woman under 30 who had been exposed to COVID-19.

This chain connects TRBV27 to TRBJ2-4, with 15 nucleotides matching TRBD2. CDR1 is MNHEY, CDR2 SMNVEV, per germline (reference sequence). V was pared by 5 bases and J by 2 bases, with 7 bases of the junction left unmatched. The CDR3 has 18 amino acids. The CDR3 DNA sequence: TGTGCCAGCAGTGGACCGGGACTAGCGGGAGGATCCAAAAACATTCAGTACTTC. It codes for CASSGPGLAGGSKNIQYF.

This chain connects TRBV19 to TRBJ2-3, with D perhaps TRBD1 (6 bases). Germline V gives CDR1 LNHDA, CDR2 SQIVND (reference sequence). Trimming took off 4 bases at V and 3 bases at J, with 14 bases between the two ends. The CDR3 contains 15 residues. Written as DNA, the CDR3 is TGTGCCAGTAGTACCACAGGGATGGGGACAGATACGCAGTATTTT. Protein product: CASSTTGMGTDTQYF. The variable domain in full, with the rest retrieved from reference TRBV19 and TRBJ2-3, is DGGITQSPKYLFRKEGQNVTLSCEQNLNHDAMYWYRQDPGQGLRLIYYSQIVNDFQKGDIAEGYSVSREKKESFPLTVTSAQKNPTAFYLCASSTTGMGTDTQYFGPGTRLTVL.